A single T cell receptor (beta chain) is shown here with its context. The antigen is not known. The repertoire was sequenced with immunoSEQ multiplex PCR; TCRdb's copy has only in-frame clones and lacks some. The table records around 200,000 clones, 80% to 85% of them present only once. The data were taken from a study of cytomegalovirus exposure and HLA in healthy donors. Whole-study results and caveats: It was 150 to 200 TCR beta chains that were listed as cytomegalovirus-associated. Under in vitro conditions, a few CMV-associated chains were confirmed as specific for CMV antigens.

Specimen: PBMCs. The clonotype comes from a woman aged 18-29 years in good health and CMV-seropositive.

CDR3 DNA: TGCGCCAGCGGCACAGGTGGAGAGACCCAGTACTTC. It codes for CASGTGGETQYF. The chain recombines TRBV4-1 with TRBJ2-5, with D maybe TRBD1 (5 bases). Trimming shortened V by 8 bases and J by 4 bases, and 11 bases separated the two germline ends. This CDR3 has 12 residues. Germline CDR1 and CDR2: MGHRA and YSYEKL.